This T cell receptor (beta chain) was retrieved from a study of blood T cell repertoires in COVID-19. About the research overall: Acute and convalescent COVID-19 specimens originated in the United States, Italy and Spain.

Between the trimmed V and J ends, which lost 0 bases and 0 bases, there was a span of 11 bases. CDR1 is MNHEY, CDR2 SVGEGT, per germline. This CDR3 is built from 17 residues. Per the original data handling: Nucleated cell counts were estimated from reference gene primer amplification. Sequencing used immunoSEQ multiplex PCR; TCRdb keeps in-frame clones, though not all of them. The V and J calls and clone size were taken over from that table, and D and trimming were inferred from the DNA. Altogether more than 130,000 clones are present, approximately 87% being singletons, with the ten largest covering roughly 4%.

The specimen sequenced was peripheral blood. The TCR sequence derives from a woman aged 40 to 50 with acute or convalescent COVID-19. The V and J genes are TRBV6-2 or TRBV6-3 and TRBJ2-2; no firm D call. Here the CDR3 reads CASSYSPLSPNTGELFF. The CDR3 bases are TGTGCCAGCAGTTACTCCCCATTAAGCCCGAACACCGGGGAGCTGTTTTTT.